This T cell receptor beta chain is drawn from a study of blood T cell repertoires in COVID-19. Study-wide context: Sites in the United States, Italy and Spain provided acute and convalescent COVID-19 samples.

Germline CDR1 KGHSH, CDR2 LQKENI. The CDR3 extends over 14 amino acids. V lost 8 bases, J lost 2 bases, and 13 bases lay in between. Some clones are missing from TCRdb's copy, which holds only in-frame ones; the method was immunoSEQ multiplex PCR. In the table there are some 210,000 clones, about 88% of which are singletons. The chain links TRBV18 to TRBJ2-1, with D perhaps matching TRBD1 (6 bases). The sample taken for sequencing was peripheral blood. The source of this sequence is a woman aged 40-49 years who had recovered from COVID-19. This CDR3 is CASLRDTTYNEQFF. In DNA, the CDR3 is TGTGCCAGCCTCCGGGACACTACCTACAATGAGCAGTTCTTC.